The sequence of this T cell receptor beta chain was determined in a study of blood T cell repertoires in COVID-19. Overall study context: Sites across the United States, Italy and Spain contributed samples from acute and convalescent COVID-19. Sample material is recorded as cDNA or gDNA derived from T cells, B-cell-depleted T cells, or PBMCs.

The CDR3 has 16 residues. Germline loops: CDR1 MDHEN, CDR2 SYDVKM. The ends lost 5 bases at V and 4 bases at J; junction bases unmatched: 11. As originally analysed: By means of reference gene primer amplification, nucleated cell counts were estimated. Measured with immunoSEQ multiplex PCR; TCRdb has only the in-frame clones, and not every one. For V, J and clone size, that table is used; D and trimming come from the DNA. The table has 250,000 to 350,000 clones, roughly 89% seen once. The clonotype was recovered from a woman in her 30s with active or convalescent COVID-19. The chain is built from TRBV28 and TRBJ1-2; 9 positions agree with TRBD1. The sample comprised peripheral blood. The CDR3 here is CASSVGTGRTSYGYTF. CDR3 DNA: TGTGCCAGCAGTGTCGGGACAGGGCGGACGTCCTATGGCTACACCTTC.